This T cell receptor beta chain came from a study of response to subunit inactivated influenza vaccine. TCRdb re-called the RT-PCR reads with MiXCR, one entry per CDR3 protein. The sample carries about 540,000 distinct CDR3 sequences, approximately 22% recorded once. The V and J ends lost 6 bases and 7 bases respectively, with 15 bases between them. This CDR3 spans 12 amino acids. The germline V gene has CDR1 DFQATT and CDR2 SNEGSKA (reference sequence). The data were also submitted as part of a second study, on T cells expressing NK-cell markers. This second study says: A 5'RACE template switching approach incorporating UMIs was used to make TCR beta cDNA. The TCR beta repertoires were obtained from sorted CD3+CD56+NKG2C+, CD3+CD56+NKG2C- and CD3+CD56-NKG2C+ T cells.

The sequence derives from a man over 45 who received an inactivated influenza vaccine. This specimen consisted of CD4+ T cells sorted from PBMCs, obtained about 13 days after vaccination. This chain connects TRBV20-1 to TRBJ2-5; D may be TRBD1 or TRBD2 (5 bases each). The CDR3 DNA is TGCAGTGCAAACAGAGCTGGGGGGACCCAGTACTTC. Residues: CSANRAGGTQYF.